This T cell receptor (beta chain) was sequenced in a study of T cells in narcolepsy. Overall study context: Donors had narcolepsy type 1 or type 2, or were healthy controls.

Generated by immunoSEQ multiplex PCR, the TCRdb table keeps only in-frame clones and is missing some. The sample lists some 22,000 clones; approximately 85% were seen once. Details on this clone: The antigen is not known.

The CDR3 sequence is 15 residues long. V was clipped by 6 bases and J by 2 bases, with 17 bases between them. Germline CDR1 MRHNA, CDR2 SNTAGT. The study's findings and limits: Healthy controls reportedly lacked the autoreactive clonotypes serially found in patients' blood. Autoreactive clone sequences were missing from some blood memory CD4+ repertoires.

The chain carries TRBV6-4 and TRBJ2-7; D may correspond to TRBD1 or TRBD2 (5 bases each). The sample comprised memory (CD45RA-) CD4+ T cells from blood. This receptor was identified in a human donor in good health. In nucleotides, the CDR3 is TGTGCCAGCAGCATTCCCGGGACGCCAACCTACGAGCAGTACTTC. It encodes CASSIPGTPTYEQYF.